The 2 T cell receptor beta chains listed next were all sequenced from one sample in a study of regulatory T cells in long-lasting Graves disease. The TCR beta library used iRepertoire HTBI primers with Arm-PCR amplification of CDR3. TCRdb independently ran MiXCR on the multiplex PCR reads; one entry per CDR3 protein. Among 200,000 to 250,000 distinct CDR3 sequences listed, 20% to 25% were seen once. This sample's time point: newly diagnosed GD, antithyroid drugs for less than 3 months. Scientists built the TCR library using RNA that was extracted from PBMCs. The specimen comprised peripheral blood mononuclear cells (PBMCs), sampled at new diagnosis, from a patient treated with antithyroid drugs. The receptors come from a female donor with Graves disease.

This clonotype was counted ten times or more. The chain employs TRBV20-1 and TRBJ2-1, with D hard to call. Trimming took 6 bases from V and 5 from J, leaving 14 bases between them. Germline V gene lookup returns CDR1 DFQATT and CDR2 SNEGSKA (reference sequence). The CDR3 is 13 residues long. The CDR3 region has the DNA TGCAGTGCCGTCTTAACCACGCACAATGAGCAGTTCTTC. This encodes CSAVLTTHNEQFF.

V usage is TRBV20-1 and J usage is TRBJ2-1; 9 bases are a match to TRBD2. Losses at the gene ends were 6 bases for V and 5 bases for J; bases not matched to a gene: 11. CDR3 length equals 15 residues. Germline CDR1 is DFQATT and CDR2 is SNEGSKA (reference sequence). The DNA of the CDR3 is TGCAGTGCCCCGCTCCCCCTAGCGGGAAACAATGAGCAGTTCTTC. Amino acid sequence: CSAPLPLAGNNEQFF.